A selection of T cell receptor beta chains follows, all from one sample in a study of blood T cells in healthy people across ages. TCRdb recomputed calls from the 5' RACE reads with MiXCR, one row per CDR3 protein. This repertoire shows around 990,000 distinct CDR3 sequences, 25% found once; its top ten account for approximately 0.7%. This sample also belongs to another study, concerning T cells of mothers and their children.

The specimen was blood. Source of these receptors: a girl aged 2 to 9 in good health. Each CDR3 is given with its conserved first and last residue. Fields, in order: clone size, J gene, CDR3 length, V gene, D gene, CDR3 DNA, CDR3 protein. D genes are given only for firm matches. The size entry is marked missing in some rows and otherwise reads once, few, many or a size class.

clone size: -
J gene: TRBJ2-1
CDR3 length: 16
V gene: TRBV4-1
D gene: -
CDR3 DNA: TGCGCCAGCAGCCAAGACGGCTCTCCCCCCGACAATGAGCAGTTCTTC
CDR3 protein: CASSQDGSPPDNEQFF

clone size: few
J gene: TRBJ2-1
CDR3 length: 16
V gene: TRBV9
D gene: -
CDR3 DNA: TGTGCCAGCAGCGTAGAGGGCTCGGGCTCCTACAATGAGCAGTTCTTC
CDR3 protein: CASSVEGSGSYNEQFF

clone size: -
J gene: TRBJ1-2
CDR3 length: 13
V gene: TRBV6-6
D gene: -
CDR3 DNA: TGTGCCAGCAGCTGGGAGGGAAGCTATGGCTACACCTTC
CDR3 protein: CASSWEGSYGYTF

clone size: -
J gene: TRBJ2-5
CDR3 length: 13
V gene: TRBV11-3
D gene: -
CDR3 DNA: TGTGCCAGCAGCCAGGACAGTCCGAAGACCCAGTACTTC
CDR3 protein: CASSQDSPKTQYF

clone size: few
J gene: TRBJ1-6
CDR3 length: 18
V gene: TRBV5-8
D gene: -
CDR3 DNA: TGTGCCAGCAGCTTCAGGGCGGCCTTTCCTATGGATAATTCACCCCTCCACTTT
CDR3 protein: CASSFRAAFPMDNSPLHF

clone size: -
J gene: TRBJ2-1
CDR3 length: 15
V gene: TRBV5-1
D gene: TRBD2
CDR3 DNA: TGCGCCAGCAGCCAAACTAGCGGATGGTACAATGAGCAGTTCTTC
CDR3 protein: CASSQTSGWYNEQFF

clone size: -
J gene: TRBJ2-1
CDR3 length: 14
V gene: TRBV13
D gene: TRBD2
CDR3 DNA: TGTGCCAGCAGCCCCGGGACTAGTATCAATGAGCAGTTCTTC
CDR3 protein: CASSPGTSINEQFF

clone size: -
J gene: TRBJ2-2
CDR3 length: 13
V gene: TRBV5-5
D gene: -
CDR3 DNA: TGTGCCAGCAGCGCAACTCGGGCCGGGGAGCTGTTTTTT
CDR3 protein: CASSATRAGELFF

clone size: -
J gene: TRBJ2-1
CDR3 length: 16
V gene: TRBV10-3
D gene: TRBD2
CDR3 DNA: TGTGCCATCAGTGATCAACTAGCGGGAGTAGGTAATGAGCAGTTCTTC
CDR3 protein: CAISDQLAGVGNEQFF

clone size: -
J gene: TRBJ2-6
CDR3 length: 16
V gene: TRBV4-2
D gene: -
CDR3 DNA: TGTGCCAGCAGCCAAGTTGACAGCTCTGGGGCCAACGTCCTGACTTTC
CDR3 protein: CASSQVDSSGANVLTF

clone size: few
J gene: TRBJ1-2
CDR3 length: 15
V gene: TRBV4-2
D gene: TRBD1
CDR3 DNA: TGTGCCAGCAGCCAAGAACAGGGGGGGGTGGATGGCTACACCTTC
CDR3 protein: CASSQEQGGVDGYTF

clone size: -
J gene: TRBJ2-7
CDR3 length: 15
V gene: TRBV29-1
D gene: -
CDR3 DNA: TGCAGCGTTGAAGGTCTCGGAGGGCTAAACTACGAGCAGTACTTC
CDR3 protein: CSVEGLGGLNYEQYF

clone size: -
J gene: TRBJ2-5
CDR3 length: 14
V gene: TRBV7-2
D gene: -
CDR3 DNA: TGTGCCAGCAGCCCCTCCCAAGGGGAAGAGACCCAGTACTTC
CDR3 protein: CASSPSQGEETQYF

clone size: -
J gene: TRBJ1-4
CDR3 length: 12
V gene: TRBV28
D gene: -
CDR3 DNA: TGTGCCAGCAGGAGCCTCGGTGAAAAACTGTTTTTT
CDR3 protein: CASRSLGEKLFF

clone size: few
J gene: TRBJ2-5
CDR3 length: 10
V gene: TRBV25-1
D gene: -
CDR3 DNA: TGTGCCAGCAGTGGGAAGACCCAGTACTTC
CDR3 protein: CASSGKTQYF